This TCR beta chain was sequenced during a study of CD8 T cells in Susac syndrome. Study-level information: Intravenous immunoglobulin alone or corticosteroids were being given to patients with Susac syndrome at blood draw, unless they were therapy-naive.

Definite or probable Susac syndrome was diagnosed using recently defined diagnostic criteria. With 5 bases removed from V and 3 bases from J, the gap between germline ends came to 11 bases. CDR1 is KGHDR, CDR2 SFDVKD, per germline. The CDR3 is made up of 14 amino acids. An amount of RNA that ranged from roughly 0.45 to 1 ug was reverse transcribed with random hexamers. An immunoSEQ multiplex PCR amplified TCR beta CDR3 over 54 Vbeta and 13 Jbeta. TCRdb re-analysed the immunoSEQ multiplex PCR reads in MiXCR, keeping a single row per CDR3 protein. The table records 200,000 or so distinct CDR3 sequences, about 95% of them present only once.

This rearrangement joins TRBV24-1 to TRBJ2-3, with D possibly TRBD1 on 6 matching bases. The sample consisted of CD8+ T cells from PBMCs. This TCR derives from a human donor with Susac syndrome. The CDR3 protein is CATSARTGTDTQYF. The CDR3 bases are TGTGCCACCAGTGCCCGAACAGGGACAGATACGCAGTATTTT.